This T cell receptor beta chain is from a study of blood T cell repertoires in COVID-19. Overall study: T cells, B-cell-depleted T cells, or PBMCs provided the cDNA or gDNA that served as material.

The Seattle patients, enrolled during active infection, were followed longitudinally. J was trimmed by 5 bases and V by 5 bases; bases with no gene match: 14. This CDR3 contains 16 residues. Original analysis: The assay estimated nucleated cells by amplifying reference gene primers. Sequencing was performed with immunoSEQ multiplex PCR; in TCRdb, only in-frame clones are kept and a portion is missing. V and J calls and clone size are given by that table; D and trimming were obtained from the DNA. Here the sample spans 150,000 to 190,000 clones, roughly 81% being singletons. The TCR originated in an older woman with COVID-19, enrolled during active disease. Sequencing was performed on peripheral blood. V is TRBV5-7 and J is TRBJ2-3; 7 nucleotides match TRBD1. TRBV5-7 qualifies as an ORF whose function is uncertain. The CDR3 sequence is CASRIKGAPDGDTQYF. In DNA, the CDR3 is TGTGCCAGCAGAATTAAGGGGGCGCCGGATGGAGATACGCAGTATTTT.